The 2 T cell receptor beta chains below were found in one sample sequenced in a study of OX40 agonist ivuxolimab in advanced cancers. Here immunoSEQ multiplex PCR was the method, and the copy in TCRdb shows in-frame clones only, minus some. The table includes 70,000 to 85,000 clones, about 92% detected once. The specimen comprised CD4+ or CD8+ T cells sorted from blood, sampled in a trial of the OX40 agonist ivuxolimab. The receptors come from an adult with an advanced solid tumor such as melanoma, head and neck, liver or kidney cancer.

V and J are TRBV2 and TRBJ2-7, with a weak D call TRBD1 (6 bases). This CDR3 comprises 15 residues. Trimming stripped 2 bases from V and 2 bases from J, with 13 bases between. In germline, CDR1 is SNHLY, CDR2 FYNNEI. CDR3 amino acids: CASSESARGPYEQYF. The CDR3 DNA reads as TGTGCCAGCAGTGAATCGGCCAGGGGCCCCTACGAGCAGTACTTC.

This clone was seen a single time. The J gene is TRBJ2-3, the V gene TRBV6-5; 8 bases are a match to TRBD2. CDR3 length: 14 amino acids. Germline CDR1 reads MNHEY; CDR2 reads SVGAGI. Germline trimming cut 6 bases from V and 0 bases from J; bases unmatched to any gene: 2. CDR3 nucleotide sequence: TGTGCCAGCAGGGGACTAGGTAGCACAGATACGCAGTATTTT. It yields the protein CASRGLGSTDTQYF.